This entry lists 20 T cell receptor beta chains sequenced from one sample in a study of CD8 T cells in Susac syndrome. RNA was extracted with the RNeasy kit, and a quantity of about 0.45 to 1 ug was reverse transcribed using random hexamers. TCRdb re-called the immunoSEQ multiplex PCR reads through MiXCR, storing one row per CDR3 protein. In the table there are roughly 200,000 distinct CDR3 sequences, 85% to 95% of which are singletons. Material: CD4+ T cells from PBMCs. All receptors derive from a human donor with Susac syndrome.

The chain joins TRBV3-1 to TRBJ2-2, with D maybe TRBD2 (5 bases). CDR3 length: 13 residues. Trimming stripped 5 bases from V and 7 bases from J, with 11 bases between. Germline loops: CDR1 LGHDT, CDR2 YNNKEL (reference sequence). CDR3 DNA sequence: TGTGCCAGCAGCTTGGTCAGCGGCGGGGAGCTGTTTTTT. It specifies CASSLVSGGELFF.

The DNA for the CDR3 is TGTGCCAGCTCACCAACAGAATCTAATGAGCAGTTCTTC. Protein sequence: CASSPTESNEQFF. The V call is TRBV18, the J call TRBJ2-1, with D unresolved. Looked up from germline, CDR1 is KGHSH and CDR2 is LQKENI. This CDR3 contains 13 residues. With 2 bases removed from V and 7 bases from J, the gap between germline ends came to 9 bases. Filled out from reference TRBV18 and TRBJ2-1, the complete variable domain reads NAGVMQNPRHLVRRRGQEARLRCSPMKGHSHVYWYRQLPEEGLKFMVYLQKENIIDESGMPKERFSAEFPKEGPSILRIQQVVRGDSAAYFCASSPTESNEQFFGPGTRLTVL.

This sequence joins TRBV7-9 and TRBJ1-5; D gene uncertain. The germline V gene has CDR1 SEHNR and CDR2 FQNEAQ (reference sequence). This CDR3 is built from 16 residues. V was shortened by 5 bases and J by 1 base, with 15 bases between the two germline ends. The CDR3 region is CASSPERLGSNQPQHF. In DNA, the CDR3 is TGTGCCAGCAGCCCCGAGCGACTTGGGAGCAATCAGCCCCAGCATTTT.

The chain links TRBV7-2 to TRBJ2-3, with D unclear. The CDR3 runs to 13 residues. Between the trimmed V and J ends, which lost 8 bases and 0 bases, there was a span of 9 bases. CDR1 and CDR2 from the germline V gene are SGHTA and FQGNSA. The CDR3 DNA reads TGTGCCAGCGGAACGCCTAGCACAGATACGCAGTATTTT. This gives the protein CASGTPSTDTQYF. The variable domain in full, with the rest retrieved from reference TRBV7-2 and TRBJ2-3, is GAGVSQSPSNKVTEKGKDVELRCDPISGHTALYWYRQSLGQGLEFLIYFQGNSAPDKSGLPSDRFSAERTGGSVSTLTIQRTQQEDSAVYLCASGTPSTDTQYFGPGTRLTVL.

The chain is built from TRBV3-1 and TRBJ2-7; possible D gene TRBD1, 5 bases. Per the germline V gene, CDR1 is LGHDT and CDR2 is YNNKEL (reference sequence). The CDR3 has 13 residues. V lost 2 bases, J lost 2 bases, and 7 bases lay in between. The CDR3 sequence: CASSQPTAYEQYF. The DNA for the CDR3 is TGTGCCAGCAGCCAACCGACAGCCTACGAGCAGTACTTC.

The genes are TRBV27 and TRBJ2-4; D not resolved. There are 13 residues in the CDR3. V lost 3 bases and J lost 5, with 8 bases in between. Germline-derived CDR1 and CDR2 are MNHEY and SMNVEV (reference sequence). The CDR3 sequence: CASSLNGENIQYF. The CDR3 DNA sequence: TGTGCCAGCAGTTTGAATGGCGAAAACATTCAGTACTTC.

This rearrangement joins TRBV12-3 or TRBV12-4 to TRBJ2-3, with D tentatively TRBD2 (7 bases). V dropped 4 bases and J dropped 6 bases, with 20 bases sitting between them. The CDR3 extends over 16 amino acids. CDR3 sequence (DNA): TGTGCCAGCAGTTCCCCTTGGGAAAGGGGGGGGGATACGCAGTATTTT. Its protein product is CASSSPWERGGDTQYF.

The chain couples TRBV29-1 to TRBJ1-1; TRBD1 aligns across 8 bases. This CDR3 spans 13 amino acids. The V segment lost 7 bases and the J segment 0 bases; nucleotides outside the gene matches: 4. Germline V gene data show CDR1 as SQVTM and CDR2 as ANQGSEA. DNA for the CDR3: TGCAGCGCTACAGGGGGTATGAACACTGAAGCTTTCTTT. Translated: CSATGGMNTEAFF.

The rearrangement uses TRBV30 and TRBJ2-4; D remains ambiguous. The CDR3 runs to 14 residues. CDR1 is GTSNPN, CDR2 SVGIG, per germline (reference sequence). V was shortened by 1 base and J by 3 bases, with 10 bases between the two germline ends. CDR3 in DNA: TGTGCCTGGAGTGAGGACCTGGACAAAAACATTCAGTACTTC. This sequence encodes CAWSEDLDKNIQYF.

The V call is TRBV15, the J call TRBJ1-3; 8 bases fit TRBD1. Germline CDR1 LNHNV, CDR2 YYDKDF (reference sequence). Germline trimming cut 2 bases from V and 8 bases from J; bases unmatched to any gene: 5. The CDR3 runs 14 residues. The CDR3: CATSRQLQGDTIYF. CDR3 DNA sequence: TGTGCCACCAGCAGACAATTACAGGGGGACACCATATATTTT.

This chain joins TRBV5-1 and TRBJ2-6; D remains ambiguous. The CDR3 spans 17 residues. Trimming left V 0 bases short and J 0 bases short, with 10 bases between. Per the germline V gene, CDR1 is SGHRS and CDR2 is YFSETQ. As DNA, the CDR3 is TGCGCCAGCAGCTTGGCAGCCCTGAGCTCTGGGGCCAACGTCCTGACTTTC. This codes for CASSLAALSSGANVLTF.

The J gene is TRBJ2-1, the V gene TRBV20-1; D may be TRBD1 (6 bases). The CDR3 consists of 15 residues. Germline V gene lookup returns CDR1 DFQATT and CDR2 SNEGSKA (reference sequence). Trimming left V 0 bases short and J 7 bases short, with 16 bases between. The CDR3 is CSARDLRVRGNEQFF. CDR3 nucleotide sequence: TGCAGTGCTAGAGATCTTCGGGTCAGGGGTAATGAGCAGTTCTTC.

This chain connects TRBV12-3 or TRBV12-4 to TRBJ2-2, with D uncertain. This CDR3 is built from 14 residues. V lost 3 bases and J lost 2, with 7 bases in between. The CDR3 spells CASSLLLNTGELFF. CDR3 nucleotides: TGTGCCAGCAGTTTGCTACTTAACACCGGGGAGCTGTTTTTT.

The rearrangement uses TRBV9 and TRBJ2-5, with D tentatively TRBD1 or TRBD2 (5 bases each). The ends were cut back, 1 base at V and 5 bases at J, with 12 bases in the middle. From germline, CDR1 is SGDLS and CDR2 YYNGEE. The CDR3 is 14 residues long. For the CDR3, the DNA is TGTGCCAGCAGCGTACAGGGTCGGAGGGAGACCCAGTACTTC. Amino acids: CASSVQGRRETQYF. The full variable domain, with the rest looked up from reference TRBV9 and TRBJ2-5, is DSGVTQTPKHLITATGQRVTLRCSPRSGDLSVYWYQQSLDQGLQFLIQYYNGEERAKGNILERFSAQQFPDLHSELNLSSLELGDSALYFCASSVQGRRETQYFGPGTRLLVL.

The gene calls are TRBV5-1 and TRBJ2-7; D is possibly TRBD1 (5 bases). The CDR3 consists of 15 residues. The ends were cut back, 0 bases at V and 2 bases at J, with 12 bases in the middle. In germline, CDR1 is SGHRS, CDR2 YFSETQ. In nucleotides, the CDR3 is TGCGCCAGCAGCTTGGAGGGGCTTTCAACCTACGAGCAGTACTTC. Encoded protein: CASSLEGLSTYEQYF. The full variable domain, its missing parts supplied by reference TRBV5-1 and TRBJ2-7, is KAGVTQTPRYLIKTRGQQVTLSCSPISGHRSVSWYQQTPGQGLQFLFEYFSETQRNKGNFPGRFSGRQFSNSRSEMNVSTLELGDSALYLCASSLEGLSTYEQYFGPGTRLTVT.

The chain couples TRBV20-1 to TRBJ2-5, with 10 positions matching TRBD2. Unmatched junction bases numbered 5, after V lost 1 base and J lost 3 bases. The CDR3 spans 15 residues. Germline CDR1 is DFQATT and CDR2 is SNEGSKA (reference sequence). The CDR3 nucleotides read TGCAGTGCTAGAGCCCAGCGGGGGGGTAAAGAGACCCAGTACTTC. It translates to CSARAQRGGKETQYF.

This clonotype was seen just once. V is TRBV7-8 and J is TRBJ2-1; 7 positions match TRBD1. Germline V CDR1 and CDR2: SGHVS, FQNEAQ. The CDR3 has 15 amino acids. The junction had 7 bases not matched to a gene; V was cut back by 1 base and J by 7 bases. The chain's CDR3 is CASSLVRGPINEQFF. The CDR3 DNA reads as TGTGCCAGCAGCTTAGTGAGGGGGCCCATAAATGAGCAGTTCTTC.

The chain employs TRBV6-6 and TRBJ2-2; unclear D gene. The germline CDR1 and CDR2 sequences are MNHNY and SVGAGI (reference sequence). Between the trimmed V and J ends, which lost 5 bases and 4 bases, there was a span of 11 bases. CDR3 size: 14 residues. CDR3: CASSQRSATGELFF. DNA of the CDR3: TGTGCCAGCAGTCAACGGAGTGCCACCGGGGAGCTGTTTTTT.

The chain has TRBV29-1 and TRBJ2-5; D may be TRBD2 (7 bases). The germline V gene has CDR1 SQVTM and CDR2 ANQGSEA. Trimming stripped 6 bases from V and 5 bases from J, with 19 bases between. The CDR3 contains 14 residues. The CDR3 DNA reads as TGCAGCGTGGGGGGGCTGGGTGCGGCGGAGACCCAGTACTTC. Its translation: CSVGGLGAAETQYF.

The chain has TRBV4-3 and TRBJ2-1, with 9 bases that match TRBD1. V lost 3 bases and J lost 1; bases outside the gene matches: 1. This CDR3 is 15 amino acids long. CDR1 is LGHNA, CDR2 YSLEER, per germline. CDR3 protein: CASSQTGGSYNEQFF. As DNA, the CDR3 is TGCGCCAGCAGCCAGACAGGGGGTTCCTACAATGAGCAGTTCTTC.